Each of the 22 T cell receptor beta chains below was sequenced from the same sample in a study of blood T cell repertoires in COVID-19. Some clones are missing from TCRdb's copy, which holds only in-frame ones; the method was immunoSEQ multiplex PCR. The sample includes tens of thousands of clones, roughly 87% of them seen just once. Sequenced sample: peripheral blood. The receptors were gathered from a man aged 30 to 39 with acute or convalescent COVID-19.

This clone was recorded a few times. The chain uses TRBV15 and TRBJ2-7; 8 positions agree with TRBD2. CDR1 LNHNV and CDR2 YYDKDF come from the germline V gene (reference sequence). J was trimmed by 6 bases and V by 0 bases; bases with no gene match: 7. The CDR3 contains 15 residues. The CDR3 nucleotides read TGTGCCACCAGCAGAGATAACAGCGGGAGCGCCGAGCAGTACTTC. It yields the protein CATSRDNSGSAEQYF.

V gene TRBV9 combines with J gene TRBJ2-2; 7 bases align to TRBD2. The germline gives CDR1 SGDLS, CDR2 YYNGEE. This CDR3 is 16 amino acids long. Germline trimming cut 4 bases from V and 0 bases from J; bases unmatched to any gene: 6. CDR3 sequence: CASSPGGGTNTGELFF. The CDR3 DNA reads TGTGCCAGCAGCCCCGGGGGAGGGACGAACACCGGGGAGCTGTTTTTT.

The chain recombines TRBV27 with TRBJ1-6; D possibly corresponds to TRBD1 (6 bases). V lost 6 bases, J lost 2 bases, and 14 bases lay in between. The CDR3 is made up of 16 amino acids. Germline V CDR1 and CDR2: MNHEY, SMNVEV (reference sequence). CDR3 in amino acids: CASRAGGFTYNSPLHF. CDR3 coding DNA: TGTGCCAGCAGGGCGGGGGGCTTCACCTATAATTCACCCCTCCACTTT.

In its sample, this clone was seen a few times. The rearrangement uses TRBV30 and TRBJ1-3; D call uncertain. The CDR3 totals 12 residues. V shed 2 bases and J shed 2 bases, with 4 bases lying between them. The V gene's germline CDR1 is GTSNPN and CDR2 SVGIG (reference sequence). The CDR3 DNA reads TGTGCCTGGAGTCCCACTGGAAACACCATATATTTT. It codes for CAWSPTGNTIYF.

The rearrangement uses TRBV19 and TRBJ2-7; TRBD1 is a possible D gene (5 bases). V shed 7 bases and J shed 5 bases, with 21 bases lying between them. Per germline, CDR1 LNHDA and CDR2 SQIVND (reference sequence). CDR3 size: 15 residues. This CDR3 is CASTPRLGPEDEQYF. The CDR3 DNA follows: TGTGCCAGTACCCCTCGGTTGGGGCCGGAAGACGAGCAGTACTTC.

The CDR3 here is CASSLMTGGEKLFF. Written as DNA, the CDR3 is TGTGCCAGCAGCCTAATGACAGGTGGAGAAAAACTGTTTTTT. The V call is TRBV7-9, the J call TRBJ1-4; D is perhaps TRBD1 (6 bases). Germline lookup yields CDR1 SEHNR and CDR2 FQNEAQ (reference sequence). Trimming took 5 bases from V and 8 from J, leaving 15 bases between them. This CDR3 spans 14 amino acids.

The chain joins TRBV30 to TRBJ1-2, with D tentatively TRBD1 (6 bases). Germline V gene data show CDR1 as GTSNPN and CDR2 as SVGIG (reference sequence). The CDR3 length is 10 residues. Trimming removed 5 bases at V and 8 bases at J, with 9 bases between. The DNA for the CDR3 is TGTGCCTGGGCAGGGGAGGGCTACACCTTC. Its protein product is CAWAGEGYTF. The whole variable domain, filled in from reference TRBV30 and TRBJ1-2, reads SQTIHQWPATLVQPVGSPLSLECTVEGTSNPNLYWYRQAAGRGLQLLFYSVGIGQISSEVPQNLSASRPQDRQFILSSKKLLLSDSGFYLCAWAGEGYTFGSGTRLTVV.

This clone has just a few counts. The chain is built from TRBV11-2 and TRBJ2-7, with D maybe TRBD1 (6 bases). The CDR3 is 12 residues long. Germline values: CDR1 SGHAT, CDR2 FQNNGV. The germline V and J ends were trimmed by 5 bases and 7 bases, with 12 bases remaining between them. Here the CDR3 DNA reads TGTGCCAGCAGCATTACAGGGAGAGAGCAGTACTTC. Translating gives CASSITGREQYF.

This clone showed up just a few times. The rearrangement joins TRBV28 to TRBJ1-4; TRBD1 agrees at 8 bases. The CDR3 is 15 amino acids. The germline V gene has CDR1 MDHEN and CDR2 SYDVKM. With 6 bases clipped from V and 7 bases from J, the junction kept 10 bases outside the gene matches. The CDR3 DNA reads as TGTGCCAGCAGCCCGGCCAGGGGGCTGGGTGAAAAACTGTTTTTT. This codes for CASSPARGLGEKLFF.

The chain has TRBV10-1 and TRBJ2-7; possibly TRBD1 for D (6 bases). Trimming took off 4 bases at V and 6 bases at J, with 10 bases between the two ends. The CDR3 is 12 residues long. The germline CDR1 and CDR2 sequences are WNHNN and SYGVQD (reference sequence). CDR3 DNA: TGCGCCAGCAGTGGCGACAGGACCGAGCAGTACTTC. This gives the protein CASSGDRTEQYF.

This chain connects TRBV5-1 to TRBJ1-6; D not resolved. Germline lookup yields CDR1 SGHRS and CDR2 YFSETQ. The CDR3 is 13 residues long. V lost 0 bases to trimming and J lost 8 bases, with 6 bases between them. The CDR3 reads CASSLERDSPLHF. The CDR3 coding sequence is TGCGCCAGCAGCTTGGAACGGGATTCACCCCTCCACTTT.

This chain links TRBV6-5 with TRBJ2-5, with D perhaps TRBD2 (6 bases). Trimming pared 0 bases from V and 2 bases from J, leaving 13 bases between. This CDR3 is built from 16 residues. In germline, CDR1 is MNHEY, CDR2 SVGAGI. The CDR3 protein is CASSYSSRGMQETQYF. In DNA, the CDR3 is TGTGCCAGCAGTTACTCGAGCCGGGGGATGCAAGAGACCCAGTACTTC.

This chain connects TRBV6-2 or TRBV6-3 to TRBJ2-5, with a weak D call TRBD1 (6 bases). The CDR3 consists of 17 residues. Germline values: CDR1 MNHEY, CDR2 SVGEGT. The ends were cut back, 1 base at V and 5 bases at J, with 20 bases in the middle. CDR3 amino acids: CASSYFNGQPQEETQYF. Written as DNA, the CDR3 is TGTGCCAGCAGTTACTTCAACGGACAGCCTCAGGAGGAGACCCAGTACTTC.

The chain carries TRBV27 and TRBJ1-2, with 7 bases aligning to TRBD1. The V gene's germline CDR1 is MNHEY and CDR2 SMNVEV (reference sequence). There are 15 residues in the CDR3. The ends lost 5 bases at V and 5 bases at J; junction bases unmatched: 11. CDR3 residues: CASSPRIGGVYGYTF. The DNA for the CDR3 is TGTGCCAGCAGTCCCCGGATAGGGGGCGTTTATGGCTACACCTTC.

V gene TRBV28 combines with J gene TRBJ1-1, with a weak D call TRBD1 (6 bases). The CDR3 has 14 amino acids. The V gene lost 8 bases and the J gene lost 9 bases, with 22 bases spanning the gap. Germline V lookup: CDR1 MDHEN, CDR2 SYDVKM. In DNA form, the CDR3 reads TGTGCCAGCTCTTTCCAGGGGTCCTTAAGGAAAGCTTTCTTT. This translates into CASSFQGSLRKAFF. Using reference TRBV28 and TRBJ1-1 for the parts outside the CDR3, the full variable domain is DVKVTQSSRYLVKRTGEKVFLECVQDMDHENMFWYRQDPGLGLRLIYFSYDVKMKEKGDIPEGYSVSREKKERFSLILESASTNQTSMYLCASSFQGSLRKAFFGQGTRLTVV.

The genes are TRBV12-3 or TRBV12-4 and TRBJ2-1, with D maybe TRBD2 (5 bases). This CDR3 contains 13 residues. The V end was cut by 3 bases, the J end by 8 bases, with 11 bases between. The CDR3 here is CASSFIMEDEQFF. In DNA, the CDR3 is TGTGCCAGCAGTTTCATTATGGAGGATGAGCAGTTCTTC.

This chain connects TRBV19 to TRBJ1-6, with D uncertain. V lost 3 bases to trimming and J lost 9 bases, with 6 bases between them. Germline V lookup: CDR1 LNHDA, CDR2 SQIVND (reference sequence). This CDR3 spans 12 amino acids. In DNA form, the CDR3 reads TGTGCCAGTAGTATTGGAGGTTCACCCCTCCACTTT. Protein: CASSIGGSPLHF. Full variable domain (rest looked up from reference TRBV19 and TRBJ1-6): DGGITQSPKYLFRKEGQNVTLSCEQNLNHDAMYWYRQDPGQGLRLIYYSQIVNDFQKGDIAEGYSVSREKKESFPLTVTSAQKNPTAFYLCASSIGGSPLHFGNGTRLTVT.

The J gene is TRBJ2-1, the V gene TRBV20-1; no definite D call. Per the germline V gene, CDR1 is DFQATT and CDR2 is SNEGSKA (reference sequence). Trimming stripped 5 bases from V and 2 bases from J, with 4 bases between. The CDR3 contains 11 residues. CDR3 DNA: TGCAGTGCTCCCACCTACAATGAGCAGTTCTTC. Protein product: CSAPTYNEQFF.

For the CDR3, the DNA is TGTGCCAGCAGCTTACTAGCGGGAGTCTACAATGAGCAGTTCTTC. Its protein product is CASSLLAGVYNEQFF. The chain joins TRBV7-8 to TRBJ2-1, with TRBD2 matching over 10 bases. With 2 bases clipped from V and 3 bases from J, the junction kept 1 base outside the gene matches. The CDR3 has 15 residues. Germline lookup yields CDR1 SGHVS and CDR2 FQNEAQ.

The chain uses TRBV2 and TRBJ1-4, with a weak D call TRBD1 (5 bases). There are 14 residues in the CDR3. CDR1 is SNHLY and CDR2 is FYNNEI in the germline V gene. Trimming shortened V by 5 bases and J by 8 bases, and 15 bases separated the two germline ends. The CDR3 region is CASSPGTGGEKLFF. The CDR3 DNA reads TGTGCCAGCAGTCCCGGGACGGGAGGCGAAAAACTGTTTTTT.

This clone was seen just once. The chain uses TRBV19 and TRBJ2-3, with D tentatively TRBD2 (6 bases). V dropped 8 bases and J dropped 3 bases, with 12 bases sitting between them. The CDR3 covers 13 residues. CDR1 is LNHDA and CDR2 is SQIVND in the germline V gene (reference sequence). The CDR3 DNA reads TGTGCCAGTTCGGGAGAGCGAACAGATACGCAGTATTTT. It yields the protein CASSGERTDTQYF.

This clone has only one observation. The V gene is TRBV19, the J gene TRBJ2-5, with 7 positions matching TRBD1. From germline, CDR1 is LNHDA and CDR2 SQIVND (reference sequence). The CDR3 has 16 amino acids. Trimming removed 4 bases from V and 5 bases from J; junction bases left unmatched: 13. The CDR3 protein is CASSRRGRKIVETQYF. CDR3 in DNA: TGTGCCAGTAGTAGAAGGGGGCGGAAAATTGTGGAGACCCAGTACTTC.